Described below is a single T cell receptor beta chain sequence and its context. Antigen specificity is unknown. These data originate in a study of T cells in Graves' hyperthyroidism and ophthalmopathy. On the study more broadly: Prior to any treatment, at the point of initial diagnosis, peripheral blood was collected.

Study-wide findings and caveats: Within blood appeared most thyroid clonotypes that had expanded above 0.001.

RNA transcripts yielded amplified TCR beta CDR3 regions. Using the HTBI primer set, a first-round RT-PCR was run on the TCR CDR3. TCRdb reprocessed the multiplex PCR reads with MiXCR, giving one entry per CDR3 protein. The data show hundreds of thousands of distinct CDR3 sequences, about two fifths seen once. The length of the CDR3 is 12 residues. Germline CDR1 SQVTM, CDR2 ANQGSEA. Trimming removed 8 bases at V and 4 bases at J, with 14 bases between. Across 18 months, stable Graves' hyperthyroidism was marked by no progression to ophthalmopathy. The chain couples TRBV29-1 to TRBJ1-1; D perhaps matches TRBD1 (6 bases). The sequence was collected from a man aged 18 to 29 with Graves' hyperthyroidism. The specimen sequenced was blood. This chain's CDR3 is CSLRDTITEAFF. The DNA for the CDR3 is TGCAGCTTAAGGGACACCATCACTGAAGCTTTCTTT.